This TCR beta chain comes out of a study of control samples from healthy donors and cancer patients. Profiled with immunoSEQ multiplex PCR; TCRdb holds only in-frame clones, not every one. Seen here are about 130,000 clones, around nine tenths observed once, and the top ten hold around 6.9%. CDR1 and CDR2 from the germline V gene are SGHRS and YFSETQ. The CDR3 spans 15 residues. With V trimmed by 4 bases and J by 5 bases, 4 bases remained unmatched. Sequenced: PBMCs. This receptor was obtained from a man aged 50 to 60 with head and neck cancer. V gene TRBV5-1 combines with J gene TRBJ2-1, with 12 bases aligning to TRBD2. The CDR3 loop is CASSLGLAGNNEQFF. The DNA for the CDR3 is TGCGCCAGCAGCCTGGGACTAGCGGGTAACAATGAGCAGTTCTTC. Looking up the rest from reference TRBV5-1 and TRBJ2-1 gives the full variable domain: KAGVTQTPRYLIKTRGQQVTLSCSPISGHRSVSWYQQTPGQGLQFLFEYFSETQRNKGNFPGRFSGRQFSNSRSEMNVSTLELGDSALYLCASSLGLAGNNEQFFGPGTRLTVL.